The sequence of this T cell receptor beta chain was determined in a study of OX40 agonist ivuxolimab in advanced cancers. General study findings and limits: Compared with CD4+, CD8+ T cells on average had more expanded clones.

This clone was detected once. The antigen remains undetermined. Profiling relied on immunoSEQ multiplex PCR, and the TCRdb table lists in-frame clones only, not all of them. Found here are approximately 76,000 clones, about nine tenths of them singletons; the top ten hold about 0.75%. Sequencing used CD4+ or CD8+ T cells sorted from blood, obtained in a trial of the OX40 agonist ivuxolimab. The sequence was obtained from an adult with an advanced solid tumor such as melanoma, head and neck, liver or kidney cancer.

In DNA form, the CDR3 reads TGTGCCAGCAGCTTAGTAGCCAGCGGCTCCTCCTACGAGCAGTACTTC. This codes for CASSLVASGSSYEQYF. The V call is TRBV11-1, the J call TRBJ2-7, with D maybe TRBD2 (5 bases). This CDR3 region has 16 residues. Trimming shortened V by 1 base and J by 0 bases, and 13 bases separated the two germline ends. The V gene's germline CDR1 is SGHAT and CDR2 FQDESV (reference sequence). Looking up the rest from reference TRBV11-1 and TRBJ2-7 gives the full variable domain: EAEVAQSPRYKITEKSQAVAFWCDPISGHATLYWYRQILGQGPELLVQFQDESVVDDSQLPKDRFSAERLKGVDSTLKIQPAELGDSAMYLCASSLVASGSSYEQYFGPGTRLTVT.